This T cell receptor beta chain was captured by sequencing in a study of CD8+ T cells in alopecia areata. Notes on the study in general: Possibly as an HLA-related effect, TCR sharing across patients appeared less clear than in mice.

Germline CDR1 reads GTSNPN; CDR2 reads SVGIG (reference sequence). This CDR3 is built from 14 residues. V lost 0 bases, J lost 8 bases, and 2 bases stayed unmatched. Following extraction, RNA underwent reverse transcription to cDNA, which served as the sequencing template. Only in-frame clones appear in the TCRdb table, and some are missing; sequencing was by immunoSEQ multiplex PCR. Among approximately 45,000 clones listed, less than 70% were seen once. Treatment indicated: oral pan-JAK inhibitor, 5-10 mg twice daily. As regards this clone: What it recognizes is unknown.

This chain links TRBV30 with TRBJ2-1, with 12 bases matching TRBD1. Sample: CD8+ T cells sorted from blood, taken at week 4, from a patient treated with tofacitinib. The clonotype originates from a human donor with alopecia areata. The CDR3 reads CAWSVGTGGDEQFF. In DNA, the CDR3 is TGTGCCTGGAGTGTGGGGACAGGGGGCGATGAGCAGTTCTTC.